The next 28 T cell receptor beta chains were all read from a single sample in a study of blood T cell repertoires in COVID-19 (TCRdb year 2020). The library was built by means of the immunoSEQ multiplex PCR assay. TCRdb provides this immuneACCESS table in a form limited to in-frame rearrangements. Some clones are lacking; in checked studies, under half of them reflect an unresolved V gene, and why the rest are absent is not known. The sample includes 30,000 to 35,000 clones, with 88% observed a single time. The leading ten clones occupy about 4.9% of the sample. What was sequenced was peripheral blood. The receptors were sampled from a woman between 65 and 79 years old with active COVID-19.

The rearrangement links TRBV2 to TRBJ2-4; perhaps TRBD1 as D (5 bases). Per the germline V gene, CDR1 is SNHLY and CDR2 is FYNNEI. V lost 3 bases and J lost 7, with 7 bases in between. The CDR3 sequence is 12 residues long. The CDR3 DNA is TGTGCCAGCAGTGACAGGGATAACATTCAGTACTTC. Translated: CASSDRDNIQYF.

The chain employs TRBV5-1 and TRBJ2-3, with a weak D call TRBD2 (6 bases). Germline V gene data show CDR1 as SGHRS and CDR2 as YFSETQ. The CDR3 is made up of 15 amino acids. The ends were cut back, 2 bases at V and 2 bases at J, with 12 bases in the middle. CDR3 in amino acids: CASSFGGAYTDTQYF. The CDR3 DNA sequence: TGCGCCAGCAGCTTCGGCGGGGCTTACACAGATACGCAGTATTTT.

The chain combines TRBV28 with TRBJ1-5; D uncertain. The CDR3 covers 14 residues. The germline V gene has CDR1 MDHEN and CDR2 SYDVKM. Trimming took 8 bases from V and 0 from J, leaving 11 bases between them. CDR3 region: CASRWAYSNQPQHF. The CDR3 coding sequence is TGTGCCAGCCGTTGGGCTTATAGCAATCAGCCCCAGCATTTT.

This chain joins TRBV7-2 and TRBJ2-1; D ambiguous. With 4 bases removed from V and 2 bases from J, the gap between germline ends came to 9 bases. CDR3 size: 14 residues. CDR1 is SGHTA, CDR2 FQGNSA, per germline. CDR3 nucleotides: TGTGCCAGCAGCTCCGGGTCGACCTACAATGAGCAGTTCTTC. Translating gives CASSSGSTYNEQFF.

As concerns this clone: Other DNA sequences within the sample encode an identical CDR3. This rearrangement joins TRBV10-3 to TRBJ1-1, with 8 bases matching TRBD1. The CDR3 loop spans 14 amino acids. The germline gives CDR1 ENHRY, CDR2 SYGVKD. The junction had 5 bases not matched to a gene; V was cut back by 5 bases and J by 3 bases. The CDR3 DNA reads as TGTGCCATCAGTCCCGGACAGGGACACACTGAAGCTTTCTTT. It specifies CAISPGQGHTEAFF.

The CDR3 region is CASSLIGQGNYEQYF. The CDR3 DNA is TGCGCCAGCAGCTTGATAGGGCAGGGAAACTACGAGCAGTACTTC. The chain couples TRBV5-1 to TRBJ2-7; TRBD1 might be the D (5 bases). Germline V gene sequence: CDR1 SGHRS, CDR2 YFSETQ. V lost 1 base to trimming and J lost 3 bases, with 14 bases between them. The CDR3 is 15 amino acids. The full variable domain, in which reference TRBV5-1 and TRBJ2-7 provide the parts outside the CDR3, is KAGVTQTPRYLIKTRGQQVTLSCSPISGHRSVSWYQQTPGQGLQFLFEYFSETQRNKGNFPGRFSGRQFSNSRSEMNVSTLELGDSALYLCASSLIGQGNYEQYFGPGTRLTVT.

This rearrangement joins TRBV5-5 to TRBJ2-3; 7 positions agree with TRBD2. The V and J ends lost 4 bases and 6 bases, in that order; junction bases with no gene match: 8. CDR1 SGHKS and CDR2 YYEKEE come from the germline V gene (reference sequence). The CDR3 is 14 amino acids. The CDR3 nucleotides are TGTGCCAGCAGCGGCGGGGGTACGGGTGATACGCAGTATTTT. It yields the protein CASSGGGTGDTQYF.

CDR3 bases: TGTGCCAGCAGCTTGACAGGGGCGGGAGGCTACACCTTC. This codes for CASSLTGAGGYTF. V and J are TRBV11-2 and TRBJ1-2; 8 bases line up with TRBD1. The CDR3 loop spans 13 amino acids. In germline, CDR1 is SGHAT, CDR2 FQNNGV. The V and J ends lost 3 bases and 8 bases, in that order; junction bases with no gene match: 5.

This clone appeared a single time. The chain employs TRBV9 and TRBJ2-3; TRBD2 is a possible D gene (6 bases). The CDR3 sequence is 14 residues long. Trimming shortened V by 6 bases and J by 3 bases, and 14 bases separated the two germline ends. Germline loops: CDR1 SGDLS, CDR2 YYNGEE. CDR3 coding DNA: TGTGCCAGCACCCGGGACTTTACAACAGATACGCAGTATTTT. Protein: CASTRDFTTDTQYF.

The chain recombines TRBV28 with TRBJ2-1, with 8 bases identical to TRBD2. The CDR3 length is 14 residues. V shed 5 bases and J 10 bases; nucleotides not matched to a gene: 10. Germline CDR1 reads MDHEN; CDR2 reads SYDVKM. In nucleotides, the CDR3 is TGTGCCAGCAGTCCACGGACTAGCTCGGGCGAGCAGTTCTTC. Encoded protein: CASSPRTSSGEQFF.

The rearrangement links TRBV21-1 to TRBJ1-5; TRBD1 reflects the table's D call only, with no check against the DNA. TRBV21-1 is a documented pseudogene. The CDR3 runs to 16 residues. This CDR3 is CASSSRDRCSNQPQHF. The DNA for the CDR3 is TGTGCCAGCAGCTCCCGGGACAGATGTAGCAATCAGCCCCAGCATTTT.

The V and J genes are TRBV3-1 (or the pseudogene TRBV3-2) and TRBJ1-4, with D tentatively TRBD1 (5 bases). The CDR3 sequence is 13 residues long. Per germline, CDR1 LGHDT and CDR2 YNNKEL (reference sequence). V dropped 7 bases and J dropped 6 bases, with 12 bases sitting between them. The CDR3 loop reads CASTQGGDEKLFF. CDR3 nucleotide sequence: TGTGCCAGCACCCAGGGAGGGGATGAAAAACTGTTTTTT.

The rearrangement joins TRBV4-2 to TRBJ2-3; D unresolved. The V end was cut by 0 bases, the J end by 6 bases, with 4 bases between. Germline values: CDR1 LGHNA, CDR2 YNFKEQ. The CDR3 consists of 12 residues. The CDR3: CASSQDRDTQYF. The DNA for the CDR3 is TGTGCCAGCAGCCAAGACAGGGATACGCAGTATTTT.

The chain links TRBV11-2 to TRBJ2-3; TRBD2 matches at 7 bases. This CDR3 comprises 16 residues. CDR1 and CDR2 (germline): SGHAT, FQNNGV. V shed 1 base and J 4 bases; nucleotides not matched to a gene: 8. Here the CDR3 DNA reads TGTGCCAGCAGCTTAGTTGGGGCGGGGGAGGCAGATACGCAGTATTTT. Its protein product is CASSLVGAGEADTQYF.

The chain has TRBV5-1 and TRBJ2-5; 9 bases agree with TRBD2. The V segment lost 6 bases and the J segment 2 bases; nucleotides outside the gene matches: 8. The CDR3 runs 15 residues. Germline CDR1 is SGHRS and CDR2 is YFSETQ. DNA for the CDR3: TGCGCCAGCACCCGAGAAGCGGGGGGACAAGAGACCCAGTACTTC. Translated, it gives CASTREAGGQETQYF.

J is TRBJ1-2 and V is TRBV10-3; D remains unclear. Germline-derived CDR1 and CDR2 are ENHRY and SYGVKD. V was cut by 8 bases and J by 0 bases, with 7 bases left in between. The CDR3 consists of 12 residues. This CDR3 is CAIRTANYGYTF. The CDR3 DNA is TGTGCCATCCGAACAGCTAACTATGGCTACACCTTC.

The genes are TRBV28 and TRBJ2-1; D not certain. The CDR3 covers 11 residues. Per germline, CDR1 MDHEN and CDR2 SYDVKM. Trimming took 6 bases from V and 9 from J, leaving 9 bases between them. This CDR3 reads CASSYTGEQFF. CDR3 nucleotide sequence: TGTGCCAGCAGCTATACGGGTGAGCAGTTCTTC.

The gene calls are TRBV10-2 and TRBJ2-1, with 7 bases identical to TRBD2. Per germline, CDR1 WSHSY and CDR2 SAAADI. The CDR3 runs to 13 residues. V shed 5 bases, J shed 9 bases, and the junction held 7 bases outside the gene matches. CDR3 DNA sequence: TGCGCCAGCAGTTTCCAGCGGGGAAGTGAGCAGTTCTTC. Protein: CASSFQRGSEQFF.

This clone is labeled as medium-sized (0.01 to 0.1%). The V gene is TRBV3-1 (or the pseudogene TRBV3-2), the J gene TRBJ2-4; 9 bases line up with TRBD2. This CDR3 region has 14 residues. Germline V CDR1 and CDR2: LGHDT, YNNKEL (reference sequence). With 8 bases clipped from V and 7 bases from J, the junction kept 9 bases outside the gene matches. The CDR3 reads CASSGGRGGNIQYF. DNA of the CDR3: TGTGCCAGCTCAGGCGGGCGGGGGGGTAACATTCAGTACTTC.

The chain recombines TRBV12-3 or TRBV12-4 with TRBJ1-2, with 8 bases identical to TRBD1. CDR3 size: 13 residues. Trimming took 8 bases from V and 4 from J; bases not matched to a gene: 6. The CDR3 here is CASGQGAAYGYTF. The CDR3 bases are TGTGCCAGCGGTCAGGGGGCGGCCTATGGCTACACCTTC.

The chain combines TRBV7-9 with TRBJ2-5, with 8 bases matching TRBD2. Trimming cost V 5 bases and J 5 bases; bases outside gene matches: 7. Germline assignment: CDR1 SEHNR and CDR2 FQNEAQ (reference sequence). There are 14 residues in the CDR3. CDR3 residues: CASSPGTRGETQYF. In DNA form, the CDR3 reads TGTGCCAGCAGCCCCGGGACTAGGGGCGAGACCCAGTACTTC.

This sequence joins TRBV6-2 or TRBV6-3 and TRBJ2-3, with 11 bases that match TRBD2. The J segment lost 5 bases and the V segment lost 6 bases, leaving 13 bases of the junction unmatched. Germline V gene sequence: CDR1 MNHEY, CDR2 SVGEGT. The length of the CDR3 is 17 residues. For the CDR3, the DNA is TGTGCCAGCAGCTGGGTGGGCCTAGCGGGGGGAATAGATACGCAGTATTTT. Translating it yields CASSWVGLAGGIDTQYF.

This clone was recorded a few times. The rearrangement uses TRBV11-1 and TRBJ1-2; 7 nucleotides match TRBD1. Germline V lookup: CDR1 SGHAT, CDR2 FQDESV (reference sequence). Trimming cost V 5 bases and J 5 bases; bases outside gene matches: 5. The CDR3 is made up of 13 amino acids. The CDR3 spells CASSQPGGYGYTF. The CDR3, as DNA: TGTGCCAGCAGCCAACCAGGGGGTTATGGCTACACCTTC.

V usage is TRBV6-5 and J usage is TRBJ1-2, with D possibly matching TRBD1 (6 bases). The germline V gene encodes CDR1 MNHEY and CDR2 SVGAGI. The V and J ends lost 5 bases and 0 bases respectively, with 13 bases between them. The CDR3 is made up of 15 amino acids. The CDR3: CASSRTGRANYGYTF. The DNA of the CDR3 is TGTGCCAGCAGTCGAACAGGGAGAGCTAACTATGGCTACACCTTC.

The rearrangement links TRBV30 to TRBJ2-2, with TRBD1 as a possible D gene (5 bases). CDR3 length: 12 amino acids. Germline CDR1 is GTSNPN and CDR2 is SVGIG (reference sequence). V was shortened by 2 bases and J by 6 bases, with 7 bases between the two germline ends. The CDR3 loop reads CAWSRGSGELFF. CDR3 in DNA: TGTGCCTGGAGTAGGGGTTCCGGGGAGCTGTTTTTT.

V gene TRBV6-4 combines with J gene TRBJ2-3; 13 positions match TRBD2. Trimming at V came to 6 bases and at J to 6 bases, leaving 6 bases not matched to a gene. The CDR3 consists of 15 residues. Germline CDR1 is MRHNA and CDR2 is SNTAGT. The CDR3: CASSLLAGGSDTQYF. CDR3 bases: TGTGCCAGCAGCCTACTAGCGGGGGGGTCGGATACGCAGTATTTT.

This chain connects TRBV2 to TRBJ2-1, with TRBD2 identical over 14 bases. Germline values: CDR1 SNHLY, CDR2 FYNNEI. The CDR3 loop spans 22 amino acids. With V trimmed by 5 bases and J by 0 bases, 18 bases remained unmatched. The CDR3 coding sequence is TGTGCCAGCAGTCACAAGCCCGGGACTAGCGGGGGCCCTTCCCGCTCCTACAATGAGCAGTTCTTC. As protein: CASSHKPGTSGGPSRSYNEQFF.

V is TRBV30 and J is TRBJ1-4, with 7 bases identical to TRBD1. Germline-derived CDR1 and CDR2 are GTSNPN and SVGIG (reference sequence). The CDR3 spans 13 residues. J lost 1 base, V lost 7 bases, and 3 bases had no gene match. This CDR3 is CASRQGTNEKLFF. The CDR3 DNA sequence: TGTGCCTCCCGACAGGGAACTAATGAAAAACTGTTTTTT.